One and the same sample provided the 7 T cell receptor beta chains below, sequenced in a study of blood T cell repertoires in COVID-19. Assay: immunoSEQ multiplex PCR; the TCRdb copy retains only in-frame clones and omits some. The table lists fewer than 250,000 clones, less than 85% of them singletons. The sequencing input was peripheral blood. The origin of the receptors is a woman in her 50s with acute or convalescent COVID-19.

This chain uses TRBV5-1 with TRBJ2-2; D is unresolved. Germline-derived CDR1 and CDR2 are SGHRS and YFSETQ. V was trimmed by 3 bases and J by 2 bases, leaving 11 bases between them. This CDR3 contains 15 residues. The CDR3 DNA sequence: TGCGCCAGCAGCTCGGGTGACCCTAACACCGGGGAGCTGTTTTTT. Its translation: CASSSGDPNTGELFF.

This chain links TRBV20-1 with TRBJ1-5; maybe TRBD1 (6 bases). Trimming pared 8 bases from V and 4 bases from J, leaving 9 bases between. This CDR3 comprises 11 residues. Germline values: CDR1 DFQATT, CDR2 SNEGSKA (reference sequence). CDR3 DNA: TGCAGTTCAGGGGAGAATCAGCCCCAGCATTTT. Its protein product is CSSGENQPQHF.

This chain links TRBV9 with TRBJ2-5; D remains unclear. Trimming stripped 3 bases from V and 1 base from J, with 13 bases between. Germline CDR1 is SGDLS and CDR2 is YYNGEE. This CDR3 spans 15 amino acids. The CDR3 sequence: CASSGIGASQETQYF. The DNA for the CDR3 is TGTGCCAGCAGCGGTATCGGTGCGAGCCAAGAGACCCAGTACTTC.

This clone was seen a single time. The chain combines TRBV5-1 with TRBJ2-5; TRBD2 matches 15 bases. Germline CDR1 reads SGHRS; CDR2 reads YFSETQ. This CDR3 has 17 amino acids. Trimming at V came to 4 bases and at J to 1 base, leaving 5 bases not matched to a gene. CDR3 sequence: CASSLGLAGGLQETQYF. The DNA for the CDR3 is TGCGCCAGCAGCCTGGGACTAGCGGGGGGCCTCCAAGAGACCCAGTACTTC.

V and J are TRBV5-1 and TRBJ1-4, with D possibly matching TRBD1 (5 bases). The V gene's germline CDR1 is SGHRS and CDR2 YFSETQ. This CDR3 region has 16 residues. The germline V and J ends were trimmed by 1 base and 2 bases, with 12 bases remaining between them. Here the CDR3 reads CASSLSFQGTNEKLFF. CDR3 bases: TGCGCCAGCAGCTTGTCGTTCCAGGGTACTAATGAAAAACTGTTTTTT. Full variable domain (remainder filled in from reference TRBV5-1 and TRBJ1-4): KAGVTQTPRYLIKTRGQQVTLSCSPISGHRSVSWYQQTPGQGLQFLFEYFSETQRNKGNFPGRFSGRQFSNSRSEMNVSTLELGDSALYLCASSLSFQGTNEKLFFGSGTQLSVL.

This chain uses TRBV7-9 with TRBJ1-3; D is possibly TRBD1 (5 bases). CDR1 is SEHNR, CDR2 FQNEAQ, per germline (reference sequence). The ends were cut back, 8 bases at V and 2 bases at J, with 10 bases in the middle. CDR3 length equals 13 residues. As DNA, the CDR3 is TGTGCCAGCGGAGGGACCGCTGGAAACACCATATATTTT. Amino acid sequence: CASGGTAGNTIYF.

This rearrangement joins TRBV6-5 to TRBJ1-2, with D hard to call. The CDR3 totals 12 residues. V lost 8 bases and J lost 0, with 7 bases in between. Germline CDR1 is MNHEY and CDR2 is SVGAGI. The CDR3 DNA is TGTGCCAGCGAACTTCCTAACTATGGCTACACCTTC. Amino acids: CASELPNYGYTF.